This TCR beta chain was sequenced in a study of T cell repertoires and HLA-DP antigens. The study, taken as a whole, reports: Previously undetected clones averaged 36.3% and 50.6% against the two alleles respectively.

Using immunoSEQ multiplex PCR, the repertoire was profiled, and TCRdb retains in-frame clones only, with some absent. The table lists 55,000 to 80,000 clones, 80% of them singletons. The ends lost 7 bases at V and 8 bases at J; junction bases unmatched: 10. This CDR3 has 14 amino acids. The V gene's germline CDR1 is MNHEY and CDR2 SVGAGI. This clone occurred a few times. What it recognizes is unknown. Sequencing was performed on CD4+ T cells from PBMCs. The chain combines TRBV6-5 with TRBJ2-4; 8 nucleotides align to TRBD1. The receptor comes from a man in his 60s in good health and CMV-seronegative. The CDR3 region is CASTPGQGRYIQYF. CDR3 nucleotides: TGTGCCAGCACCCCCGGACAGGGAAGATACATTCAGTACTTC.